These T cell receptor beta chains were read from a single sample in a study of radiotherapy plus CTLA-4 blockade in lung cancer. The data were produced by immunoSEQ multiplex PCR, yet TCRdb's version contains in-frame clones alone and is incomplete. The sample lists over 60,000 clones; 87% were seen once. Sequenced material: peripheral blood, taken from a patient treated with radiotherapy plus ipilimumab. The receptors here all came from a human donor with non-small cell lung cancer that progressed on radiotherapy plus ipilimumab. Both conserved end residues are part of each CDR3. A D gene is named only where the DNA matches it firmly. Clone size is stated in some rows and not others, as once, few, many or a class when expanded.

j_call d_call clone_size v_call cdr3_aa cdr3_nt
TRBJ2-1 . once TRBV7-8 CASSLPGIKGDEQFF TGTGCCAGCAGCTTACCCGGGATTAAGGGGGATGAGCAGTTCTTC
TRBJ2-5 TRBD1 . TRBV18 CASSPDRGQETQYF TGTGCCAGCTCCCCTGACAGGGGACAAGAGACCCAGTACTTC
TRBJ2-3 TRBD2 . TRBV28 CASSSPGLAGGWLDTQYF TGTGCCAGCAGTTCACCGGGACTAGCGGGAGGGTGGTTAGATACGCAGTATTTT
TRBJ2-1 . . TRBV28 CASSFVGYNEQFF TGTGCCAGCAGTTTCGTAGGATACAATGAGCAGTTCTTC
TRBJ1-1 . . TRBV30 CAWKRSRDTEAFF TGTGCCTGGAAAAGGTCCAGAGACACTGAAGCTTTCTTT
TRBJ2-2 TRBD1 . TRBV10-3 CAISLGGANTGELFF TGTGCCATCAGCCTAGGGGGCGCGAACACCGGGGAGCTGTTTTTT
TRBJ2-4 . . TRBV7-6 CASSPRSSPNIQYF TGTGCCAGCAGCCCTAGGTCGTCCCCAAACATTCAGTACTTC
TRBJ1-4 . once TRBV2 CASSIPGDNEKLFF TGTGCCAGCAGCATACCGGGAGACAATGAAAAACTGTTTTTT
TRBJ1-4 . . TRBV18 CASSPGGGEKLFF TGTGCCAGCTCCCCGGGCGGAGGCGAAAAACTGTTTTTT
TRBJ2-7 . . TRBV2 CASRERPTVVFNEQYF TGTGCCAGCAGAGAGAGACCGACAGTAGTCTTCAACGAGCAGTACTTC
TRBJ1-1 . . TRBV5-1 CASSLEGLNTEAFF TGCGCCAGCAGCTTAGAAGGGTTGAACACTGAAGCTTTCTTT
TRBJ2-7 . few TRBV15 CATEGSSYEQYF TGTGCCACCGAGGGGAGCTCCTACGAGCAGTACTTC
TRBJ2-1 TRBD2 . TRBV4-1 CASSQGTSGTYNEQFF TGCGCCAGCAGCCAAGGGACTAGCGGGACCTACAATGAGCAGTTCTTC
TRBJ1-1 TRBD1 . TRBV5-1 CASSKTGGENTEAFF TGCGCCAGCAGCAAAACAGGGGGGGAAAACACTGAAGCTTTCTTT
TRBJ2-5 . . TRBV9 CASSVVGVGTQYF TGTGCCAGCAGCGTAGTTGGGGTAGGGACCCAGTACTTC
TRBJ2-2 . . TRBV29-1 CSVLKTEHTGELFF TGCAGCGTCCTTAAGACGGAACACACCGGGGAGCTGTTTTTT
TRBJ1-2 . . TRBV27 CASSFQGNGYTF TGTGCCAGCAGTTTCCAGGGAAATGGCTACACCTTC
TRBJ2-5 . . TRBV10-2 CASMDQGPETQYF TGCGCCAGCATGGATCAGGGTCCGGAGACCCAGTACTTC
TRBJ1-1 . . TRBV19 CASSTGVGTEAFF TGTGCCAGTAGTACGGGGGTAGGCACTGAAGCTTTCTTT
TRBJ2-5 . . TRBV5-6 CASSLGASTETQYF TGTGCCAGCAGCTTGGGGGCGAGCACTGAGACCCAGTACTTC
TRBJ2-1 TRBD2 . TRBV10-2 CASRRTSGSFHSYNEQFF TGCGCCAGCAGGAGGACTAGCGGGAGTTTCCACTCCTACAATGAGCAGTTCTTC
TRBJ2-5 . . TRBV7-9 CASSLSETQYF TGTGCCAGCAGCTTAAGCGAGACCCAGTACTTC
TRBJ1-3 TRBD1 . TRBV10-3 CAIRTGTLDGNTIYF TGTGCCATCAGGACAGGGACCCTTGACGGAAACACCATATATTTT
TRBJ2-7 TRBD1 . TRBV18 CASSPSTGGYEQYF TGTGCCAGCTCCCCTTCGACAGGGGGCTACGAGCAGTACTTC
TRBJ2-7 . . TRBV10-1 CASSETASYEQYF TGCGCCAGCAGTGAGACTGCTTCCTACGAGCAGTACTTC
TRBJ2-5 TRBD2 . TRBV6-5 CASRLTSGIGETQYF TGTGCCAGCAGATTAACTAGCGGGATCGGGGAGACCCAGTACTTC
TRBJ2-1 . . TRBV14 CASSQFGSAQSSYNEQFF TGTGCCAGCAGCCAATTTGGGTCCGCACAGAGCTCCTACAATGAGCAGTTCTTC
TRBJ1-5 . once TRBV7-2 CASSLEASAYQPQHF TGTGCCAGCAGCTTAGAGGCGTCCGCATATCAGCCCCAGCATTTT
TRBJ2-1 TRBD2 few TRBV5-5 CASSLTSGSNEQFF TGTGCCAGCAGCCTGACTAGCGGGAGTAATGAGCAGTTCTTC
TRBJ1-3 . . TRBV6-1 CASSDFFSGNTIYF TGTGCCAGCAGTGACTTCTTCTCTGGAAACACCATATATTTT
TRBJ2-3 . . TRBV5-1 CASSLDETPDTQYF TGCGCCAGCAGCTTGGACGAAACGCCAGATACGCAGTATTTT
TRBJ1-2 TRBD1 . TRBV9 CASSGDRGPNYGYTF TGTGCCAGCAGCGGTGACAGGGGCCCAAACTATGGCTACACCTTC
TRBJ2-1 . few TRBV30 CAWSISVEQFF TGTGCCTGGAGTATCTCCGTGGAGCAGTTCTTC
TRBJ1-4 . . TRBV2 CASSVEGVSNEKLFF TGTGCCAGCTCGGTGGAGGGGGTGTCTAATGAAAAACTGTTTTTT
TRBJ1-2 TRBD1 . TRBV19 CASSINSGTGYGYTF TGTGCCAGTAGTATAAACTCCGGGACAGGTTATGGCTACACCTTC
TRBJ2-2 . . TRBV7-7 CASSAGRLINTGELFF TGTGCTAGCAGCGCGGGACGGCTAATAAACACCGGGGAGCTGTTTTTT
TRBJ1-1 . . TRBV7-9 CASSLAAGIEAFF TGTGCCAGCAGCTTAGCAGCCGGGATTGAAGCTTTCTTT
TRBJ2-2 TRBD2 . TRBV29-1 CSVLLAGGARAGELFF TGCAGCGTATTACTAGCGGGAGGAGCACGTGCCGGGGAGCTGTTTTTT
TRBJ1-2 . . TRBV5-1 CASSLQAPDGYTF TGCGCCAGCAGCTTGCAGGCACCCGATGGCTACACCTTC
TRBJ1-2 TRBD1 . TRBV9 CASSVTGGRGYGYTF TGTGCCAGCAGCGTAACAGGGGGCCGGGGCTATGGCTACACCTTC
TRBJ2-3 TRBD1 . TRBV29-1 CSVGQGADTQYF TGCAGCGTTGGACAGGGCGCAGATACGCAGTATTTT
TRBJ2-2 TRBD2 once TRBV19 CASSMIAGANTGELFF TGTGCCAGTAGTATGATAGCGGGAGCGAACACCGGGGAGCTGTTTTTT
TRBJ2-3 . . TRBV4-2 CASSQDLPDTQYF TGTGCCAGCAGCCAAGATCTCCCAGATACGCAGTATTTT
TRBJ1-5 TRBD1 . TRBV7-2 CASSRDRGPQPQHF TGTGCCAGCAGCCGGGACAGGGGGCCCCAGCCCCAGCATTTT
TRBJ2-5 . . TRBV9 CASSETPRETQYF TGTGCCAGCAGTGAAACTCCACGGGAGACCCAGTACTTC
TRBJ2-5 TRBD2 . TRBV5-4 CASSRTSGSEETQYF TGTGCCAGCAGCCGGACTAGCGGGAGTGAAGAGACCCAGTACTTC
TRBJ2-7 . . TRBV19 CASSKEQTYEQYF TGTGCCAGTAGTAAGGAACAAACCTACGAGCAGTACTTC
TRBJ1-1 . . TRBV5-6 CASSLGPDDNTEAFF TGTGCCAGCAGCTTGGGTCCCGACGACAACACTGAAGCTTTCTTT
TRBJ2-7 . . TRBV28 CASETEYEQYF TGTGCCAGCGAGACCGAGTACGAGCAGTACTTC
TRBJ2-7 . . TRBV10-3 CAISDRQDYEQYF TGTGCCATCAGTGATAGACAGGACTACGAGCAGTACTTC
TRBJ1-1 . . TRBV5-6 CASSLSGGNTEAFF TGTGCCAGCAGCTTGTCGGGGGGGAACACTGAAGCTTTCTTT
TRBJ1-4 . . TRBV7-9 CASSSDLAANEKLFF TGTGCCAGCAGCTCCGACCTAGCGGCTAATGAAAAACTGTTTTTT
TRBJ2-7 TRBD1 . TRBV2 CASSEGDRGLNEQYF TGTGCCAGCAGTGAGGGGGACAGGGGTTTAAACGAGCAGTACTTC
TRBJ2-3 . . TRBV5-1 CASSLEDPGTDTQYF TGCGCCAGCAGCTTGGAGGATCCGGGCACAGATACGCAGTATTTT
TRBJ1-3 . . TRBV4-1 CASSQAPGNTIYF TGCGCCAGCAGCCAAGCTCCTGGAAACACCATATATTTT
TRBJ2-1 TRBD2 . TRBV30 CAWSPSGHHEQFF TGTGCCTGGAGCCCTAGCGGGCACCATGAGCAGTTCTTC
TRBJ1-5 . . TRBV9 CASSVGSGGQPQHF TGTGCCAGCAGCGTAGGCTCAGGAGGTCAGCCCCAGCATTTT
TRBJ2-7 . . TRBV4-2 CASSQEPSNSYEQYF TGTGCCAGCAGCCAAGAACCAAGCAACTCCTACGAGCAGTACTTC
TRBJ1-2 . . TRBV6-1 CASSERGPNALGYTF TGTGCCAGCAGTGAAAGGGGACCAAACGCTCTTGGCTACACCTTC